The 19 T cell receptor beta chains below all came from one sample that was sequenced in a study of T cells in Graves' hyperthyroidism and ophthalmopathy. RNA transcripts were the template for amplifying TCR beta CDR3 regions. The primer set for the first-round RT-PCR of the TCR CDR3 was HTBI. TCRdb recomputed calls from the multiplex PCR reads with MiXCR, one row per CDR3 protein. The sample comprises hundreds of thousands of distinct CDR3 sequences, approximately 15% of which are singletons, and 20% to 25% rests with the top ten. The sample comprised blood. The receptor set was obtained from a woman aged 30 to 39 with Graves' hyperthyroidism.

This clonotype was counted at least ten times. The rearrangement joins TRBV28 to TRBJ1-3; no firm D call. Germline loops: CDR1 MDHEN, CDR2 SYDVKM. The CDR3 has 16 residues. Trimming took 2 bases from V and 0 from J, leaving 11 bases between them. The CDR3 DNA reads TGTGCCAGCAGTTTAGGGTACCAGACCTCTGGAAACACCATATATTTT. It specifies CASSLGYQTSGNTIYF.

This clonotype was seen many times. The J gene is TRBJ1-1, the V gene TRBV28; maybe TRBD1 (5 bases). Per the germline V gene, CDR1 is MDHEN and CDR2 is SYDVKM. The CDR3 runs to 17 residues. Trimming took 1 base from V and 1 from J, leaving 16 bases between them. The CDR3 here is CASSLFYPRGSNTEAFF. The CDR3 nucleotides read TGTGCCAGCAGTTTATTCTACCCCCGGGGGTCGAACACTGAAGCTTTCTTT.

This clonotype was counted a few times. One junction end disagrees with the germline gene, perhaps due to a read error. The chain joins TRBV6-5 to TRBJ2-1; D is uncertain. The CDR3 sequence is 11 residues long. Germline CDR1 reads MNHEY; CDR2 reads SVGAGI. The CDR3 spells CAGSYKREQFF. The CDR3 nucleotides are TGTGCCGGCAGTTACAAGCGTGAGCAGTTCTTC.

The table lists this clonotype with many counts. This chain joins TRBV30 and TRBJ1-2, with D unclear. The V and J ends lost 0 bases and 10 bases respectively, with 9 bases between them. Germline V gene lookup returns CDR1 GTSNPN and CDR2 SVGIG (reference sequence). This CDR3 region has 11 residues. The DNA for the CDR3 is TGTGCCTGGAGTGTGTACGTCGACTACACCTTC. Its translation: CAWSVYVDYTF.

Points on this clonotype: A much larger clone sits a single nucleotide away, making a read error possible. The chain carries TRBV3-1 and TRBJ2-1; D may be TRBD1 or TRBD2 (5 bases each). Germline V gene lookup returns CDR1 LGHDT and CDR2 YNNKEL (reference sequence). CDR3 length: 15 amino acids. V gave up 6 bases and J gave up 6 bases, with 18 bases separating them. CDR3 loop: CASSQRAGTVNEQFF. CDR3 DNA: TGTGCCAGCAGTCAACGGGCAGGGACGGTCAATGAGCAGTTCTTC.

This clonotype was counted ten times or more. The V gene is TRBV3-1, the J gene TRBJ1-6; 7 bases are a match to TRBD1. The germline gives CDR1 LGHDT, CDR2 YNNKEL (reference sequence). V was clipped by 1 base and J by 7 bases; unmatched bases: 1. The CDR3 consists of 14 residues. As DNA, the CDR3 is TGTGCCAGCAGCCAAGGGGACAGCAATTCACCCCTCCACTTT. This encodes CASSQGDSNSPLHF.

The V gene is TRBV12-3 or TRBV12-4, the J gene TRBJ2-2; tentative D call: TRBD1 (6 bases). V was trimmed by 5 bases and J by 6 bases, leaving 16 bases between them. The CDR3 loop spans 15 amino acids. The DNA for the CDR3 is TGTGCCAGCAGTCCCCTACAGGGTTTGGCCGGGGAGCTGTTTTTT. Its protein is CASSPLQGLAGELFF.

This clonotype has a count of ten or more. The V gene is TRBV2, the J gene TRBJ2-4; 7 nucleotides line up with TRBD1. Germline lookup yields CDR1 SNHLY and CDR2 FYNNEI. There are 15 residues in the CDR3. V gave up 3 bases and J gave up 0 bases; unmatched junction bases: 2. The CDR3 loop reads CASSDEGAAKNIQYF. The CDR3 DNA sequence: TGTGCCAGCAGTGACGAGGGGGCAGCCAAAAACATTCAGTACTTC.

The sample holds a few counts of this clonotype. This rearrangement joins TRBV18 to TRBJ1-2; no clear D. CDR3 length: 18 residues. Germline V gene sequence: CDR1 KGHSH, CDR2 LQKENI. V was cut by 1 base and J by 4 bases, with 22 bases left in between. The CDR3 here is CASSPQPFGFGDFYGYTF. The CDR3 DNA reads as TGTGCCAGCTCACCACAACCATTTGGGTTTGGGGATTTCTATGGCTACACCTTC.

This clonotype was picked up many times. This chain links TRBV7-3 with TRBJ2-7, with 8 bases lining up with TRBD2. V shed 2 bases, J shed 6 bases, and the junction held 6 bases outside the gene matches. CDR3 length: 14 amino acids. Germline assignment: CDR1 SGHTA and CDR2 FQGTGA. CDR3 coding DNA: TGTGCCAGCAGCTTAGGGACTAGTAGTAGCGAGCAGTACTTC. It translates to CASSLGTSSSEQYF.

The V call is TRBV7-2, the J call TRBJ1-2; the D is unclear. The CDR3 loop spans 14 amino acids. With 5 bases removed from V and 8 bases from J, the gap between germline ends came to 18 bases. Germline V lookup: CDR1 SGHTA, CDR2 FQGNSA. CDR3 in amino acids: CASSLPRRPAGYTF. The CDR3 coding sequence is TGTGCCAGCAGCCTCCCGCGCCGGCCAGCCGGCTACACCTTC.

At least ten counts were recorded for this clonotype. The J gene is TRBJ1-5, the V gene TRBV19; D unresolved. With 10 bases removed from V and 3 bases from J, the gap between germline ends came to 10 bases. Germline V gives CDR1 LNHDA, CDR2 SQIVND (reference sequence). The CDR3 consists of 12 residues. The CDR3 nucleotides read TGTGCCACTAGAGGCCCCAATCAGCCCCAGCATTTT. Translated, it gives CATRGPNQPQHF.

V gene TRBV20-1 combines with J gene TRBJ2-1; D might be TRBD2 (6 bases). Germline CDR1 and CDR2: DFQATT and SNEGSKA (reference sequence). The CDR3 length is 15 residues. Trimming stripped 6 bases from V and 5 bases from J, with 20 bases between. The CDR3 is CSADWDSTLNNEQFF. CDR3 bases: TGCAGTGCCGACTGGGACTCCACCCTCAACAATGAGCAGTTCTTC.

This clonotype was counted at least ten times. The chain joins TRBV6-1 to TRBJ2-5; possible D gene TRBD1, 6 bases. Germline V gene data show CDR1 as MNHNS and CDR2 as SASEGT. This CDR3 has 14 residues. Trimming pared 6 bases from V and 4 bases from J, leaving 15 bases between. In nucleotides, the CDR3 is TGTGCCAGCAGCGCTGGGGCAGGGGCAGAGACCCAGTACTTC. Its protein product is CASSAGAGAETQYF.

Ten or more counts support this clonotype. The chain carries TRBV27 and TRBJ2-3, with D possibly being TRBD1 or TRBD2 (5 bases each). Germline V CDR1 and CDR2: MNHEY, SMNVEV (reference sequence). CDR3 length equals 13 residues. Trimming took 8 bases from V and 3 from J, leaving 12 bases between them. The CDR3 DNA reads TGTGCCAGCGGGGGTGGGCTGACAGATACGCAGTATTTT. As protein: CASGGGLTDTQYF.

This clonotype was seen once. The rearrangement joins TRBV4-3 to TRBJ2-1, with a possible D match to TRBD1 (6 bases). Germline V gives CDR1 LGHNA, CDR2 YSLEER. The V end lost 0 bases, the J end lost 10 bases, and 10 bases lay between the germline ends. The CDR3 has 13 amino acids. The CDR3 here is CASSQEGAREQFF. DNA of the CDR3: TGCGCCAGCAGCCAAGAGGGGGCACGCGAGCAGTTCTTC.

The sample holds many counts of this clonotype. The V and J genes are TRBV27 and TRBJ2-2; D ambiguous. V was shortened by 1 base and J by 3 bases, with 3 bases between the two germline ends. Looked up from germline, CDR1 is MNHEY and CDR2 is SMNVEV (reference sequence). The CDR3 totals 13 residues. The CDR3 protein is CASSLWDTGELFF. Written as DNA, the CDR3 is TGTGCCAGCAGTTTATGGGACACCGGGGAGCTGTTTTTT.

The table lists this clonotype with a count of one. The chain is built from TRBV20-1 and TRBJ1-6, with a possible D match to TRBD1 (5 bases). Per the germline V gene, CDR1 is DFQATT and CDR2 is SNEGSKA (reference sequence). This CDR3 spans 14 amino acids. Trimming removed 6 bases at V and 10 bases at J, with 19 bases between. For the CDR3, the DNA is TGCAGTGCCCCGGGTGTGGGGGGTAAATCACCCCTCCACTTT. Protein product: CSAPGVGGKSPLHF.

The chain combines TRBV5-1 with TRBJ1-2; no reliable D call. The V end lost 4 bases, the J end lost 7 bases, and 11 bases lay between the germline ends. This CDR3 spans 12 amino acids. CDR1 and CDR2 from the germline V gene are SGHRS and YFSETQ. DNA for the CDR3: TGCGCCAGCAGCATTTCGGGCGGTGGCTACACCTTC. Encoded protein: CASSISGGGYTF.